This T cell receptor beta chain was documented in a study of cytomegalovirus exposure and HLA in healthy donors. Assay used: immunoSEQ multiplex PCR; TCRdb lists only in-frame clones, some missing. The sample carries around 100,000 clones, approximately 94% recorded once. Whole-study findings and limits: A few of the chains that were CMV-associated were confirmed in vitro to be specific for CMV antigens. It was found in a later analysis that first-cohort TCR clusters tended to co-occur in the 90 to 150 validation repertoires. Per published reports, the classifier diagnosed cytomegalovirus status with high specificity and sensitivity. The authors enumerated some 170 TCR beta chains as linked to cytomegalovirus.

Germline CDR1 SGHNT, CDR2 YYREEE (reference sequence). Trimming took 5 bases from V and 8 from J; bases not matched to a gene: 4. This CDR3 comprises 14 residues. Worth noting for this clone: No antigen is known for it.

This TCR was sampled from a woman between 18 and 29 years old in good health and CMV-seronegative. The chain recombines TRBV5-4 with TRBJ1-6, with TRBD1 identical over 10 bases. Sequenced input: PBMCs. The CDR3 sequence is CASRGTGADSPLHF. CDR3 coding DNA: TGTGCCAGCAGGGGGACAGGGGCAGATTCACCCCTCCACTTT.